These 14 T cell receptor beta chains share one sample of origin, sequenced in a study of cytomegalovirus exposure and HLA in healthy donors. The PCR employed 60 Vbeta primers together with 13 Jbeta primers. Assay: immunoSEQ multiplex PCR; the TCRdb copy retains only in-frame clones and omits some. The sample holds some 110,000 clones, roughly 73% seen once. Material: PBMCs. These TCRs come from a woman in her twenties or thirties in good health and CMV-seronegative.

The chain couples TRBV6-1 to TRBJ1-2, with D unresolved. Germline V gene data show CDR1 as MNHNS and CDR2 as SASEGT. CDR3 length: 12 residues. V lost 3 bases and J 4 bases, leaving 6 bases between the germline ends. The CDR3 region is CASSDKLYGYTF. The DNA of the CDR3 is TGTGCCAGCAGTGATAAGCTCTATGGCTACACCTTC.

The rearrangement joins TRBV27 to TRBJ2-7; D might be TRBD1 (6 bases). The germline V gene encodes CDR1 MNHEY and CDR2 SMNVEV (reference sequence). With 6 bases removed from V and 1 base from J, the gap between germline ends came to 10 bases. This CDR3 is built from 13 residues. As DNA, the CDR3 is TGTGCCAGCAGCTTGACAGGATCCTACGAGCAGTACTTC. Translated, it gives CASSLTGSYEQYF.

V gene TRBV30 combines with J gene TRBJ1-4; 10 positions agree with TRBD1. CDR1 and CDR2 (germline): GTSNPN, SVGIG (reference sequence). This CDR3 is built from 15 residues. V was pared by 5 bases and J by 9 bases, with 12 bases of the junction left unmatched. The CDR3 is CAWGVRGGQGQKLFF. The CDR3 DNA is TGTGCCTGGGGAGTTCGAGGGGGACAGGGGCAAAAACTGTTTTTT.

V is TRBV5-1 and J is TRBJ2-3, with 9 bases aligning to TRBD1. The length of the CDR3 is 16 residues. The germline gives CDR1 SGHRS, CDR2 YFSETQ. The V segment lost 3 bases and the J segment 3 bases; nucleotides outside the gene matches: 8. The CDR3 sequence: CASSSQPGQGTDTQYF. As DNA, the CDR3 is TGCGCCAGCAGCTCTCAACCGGGACAGGGAACAGATACGCAGTATTTT.

This clone was seen once. The V call is TRBV7-2, the J call TRBJ2-7; D might be TRBD2 (7 bases). With 5 bases removed from V and 0 bases from J, the gap between germline ends came to 14 bases. The CDR3 runs 15 residues. Per germline, CDR1 SGHTA and CDR2 FQGNSA. The DNA of the CDR3 is TGTGCCAGCAGCGCCCGGGGGGCGCTCTCCTACGAGCAGTACTTC. Its translation: CASSARGALSYEQYF.

V is TRBV9 and J is TRBJ1-2, with 9 nucleotides matching TRBD1. Germline trimming cut 7 bases from V and 7 bases from J; bases unmatched to any gene: 5. The CDR3 runs 12 residues. Germline CDR1 SGDLS, CDR2 YYNGEE. The CDR3 spells CASYRGQRGYTF. CDR3 sequence (DNA): TGTGCCAGCTACAGGGGGCAACGTGGCTACACCTTC.

This CDR3 is CASRLQGLETEAFF. For the CDR3, the DNA is TGTGCCAGCAGACTTCAGGGGTTAGAGACTGAAGCTTTCTTT. The J gene is TRBJ1-1, the V gene TRBV7-3, with D maybe TRBD1 (6 bases). The V and J ends lost 6 bases and 5 bases respectively, with 16 bases between them. The CDR3 runs to 14 residues. In germline, CDR1 is SGHTA, CDR2 FQGTGA.

This rearrangement joins TRBV29-1 to TRBJ2-1; 10 bases are shared with TRBD1. Germline CDR1 SQVTM, CDR2 ANQGSEA. Trimming removed 3 bases from V and 6 bases from J; junction bases left unmatched: 2. CDR3 size: 13 residues. CDR3 DNA sequence: TGCAGCGTTGACAGACAGGGGGCCAATGAGCAGTTCTTC. This gives the protein CSVDRQGANEQFF.

J is TRBJ1-2 and V is TRBV15, with TRBD1 matching 7 bases. The J segment lost 8 bases and the V segment lost 3 bases, leaving 9 bases of the junction unmatched. The CDR3 extends over 14 amino acids. Germline-derived CDR1 and CDR2 are LNHNV and YYDKDF (reference sequence). The CDR3 DNA follows: TGTGCCACCAGCAGCGCACAGGGGTTCGAAGGCTACACCTTC. Its translation: CATSSAQGFEGYTF.

This chain uses TRBV6-1 with TRBJ1-1, with no clear D. Germline loops: CDR1 MNHNS, CDR2 SASEGT. This CDR3 contains 13 residues. The V and J ends lost 4 bases and 1 base respectively, with 7 bases between them. CDR3: CASSGRENTEAFF. The CDR3 DNA reads as TGTGCCAGCAGTGGCCGGGAGAACACTGAAGCTTTCTTT.

This clone was observed once. The rearrangement uses TRBV7-9 and TRBJ1-1, with D tentatively TRBD1 (5 bases). This CDR3 is 14 amino acids long. Trimming pared 2 bases from V and 7 bases from J, leaving 14 bases between. Looked up from germline, CDR1 is SEHNR and CDR2 is FQNEAQ (reference sequence). CDR3 nucleotides: TGTGCCAGCAGCTTATCAGGGAAATACGATGAAGCTTTCTTT. It specifies CASSLSGKYDEAFF.

This chain links TRBV19 with TRBJ1-5; D is unresolved. CDR3 length: 15 amino acids. V was clipped by 7 bases and J by 6 bases, with 19 bases between them. The germline gives CDR1 LNHDA, CDR2 SQIVND (reference sequence). CDR3 loop: CASTLGSQQSQPQHF. Here the CDR3 DNA reads TGTGCCAGTACCCTTGGGAGTCAACAGTCTCAGCCCCAGCATTTT.

This clone was seen a single time. CDR3 DNA sequence: TGTGCCAGAAGCTTCCGACCGGAGTGTGGGGCTTTCTTT. This sequence encodes CARSFRPECGAFF. V usage is TRBV5-3 and J usage is TRBJ1-1, with D hard to call. TRBV5-3 is recorded as an ORF, its role being uncertain. The CDR3 is 13 amino acids. Deletions cut 2 bases from V and 11 bases from J, with 16 bases between.

The chain employs TRBV27 and TRBJ1-6; unclear D gene. The CDR3 has 13 residues. Looked up from germline, CDR1 is MNHEY and CDR2 is SMNVEV (reference sequence). V was shortened by 4 bases and J by 6 bases, with 7 bases between the two germline ends. The CDR3 nucleotides read TGTGCCAGCAGTTACGACACTAATTCACCCCTCCACTTT. Its protein product is CASSYDTNSPLHF.